The 11 T cell receptor beta chains given below trace back to one sample, sequenced in a study of blood T cell repertoires in COVID-19. TCRdb's table, derived via immunoSEQ multiplex PCR, lists solely in-frame clones and lacks some. Of roughly 280,000 clones listed, around four fifths were seen once; the top ten hold 3.5% to 5.5%. Input material: peripheral blood. Source of these receptors: a man in his sixties who had recovered from COVID-19.

This chain connects TRBV18 to TRBJ2-1, with D uncertain. V lost 5 bases and J 7 bases, leaving 9 bases between the germline ends. The germline gives CDR1 KGHSH, CDR2 LQKENI. This CDR3 is 12 amino acids long. The CDR3 nucleotides read TGTGCCAGCTCATTAGTCGGTAATGAGCAGTTCTTC. Its translation: CASSLVGNEQFF.

V is TRBV6-6 and J is TRBJ1-2; TRBD1 might be the D (6 bases). Trimming pared 0 bases from V and 6 bases from J, leaving 8 bases between. The germline V gene encodes CDR1 MNHNY and CDR2 SVGAGI (reference sequence). The CDR3 consists of 13 residues. The CDR3 coding sequence is TGTGCCAGCAGTTACTCGCCAGGGGATGGCTACACCTTC. Translation gives CASSYSPGDGYTF.

The rearrangement joins TRBV2 to TRBJ2-2, with a possible D match to TRBD2 (5 bases). This CDR3 region has 13 residues. Trimming stripped 6 bases from V and 1 base from J, with 6 bases between. Germline-derived CDR1 and CDR2 are SNHLY and FYNNEI. CDR3 loop: CASRSGNTGELFF. Here the CDR3 DNA reads TGTGCCAGCAGGAGCGGGAACACCGGGGAGCTGTTTTTT.

The chain is built from TRBV7-3 and TRBJ2-3; 8 bases fit TRBD1. Germline trimming cut 4 bases from V and 2 bases from J; bases unmatched to any gene: 5. This CDR3 contains 15 residues. The germline V gene has CDR1 SGHTA and CDR2 FQGTGA. CDR3 sequence (DNA): TGTGCCAGCAGCTCCGGGACAGGTCCCACAGATACGCAGTATTTT. Its protein product is CASSSGTGPTDTQYF. The full variable domain, with the rest looked up from reference TRBV7-3 and TRBJ2-3, is GAGVSQTPSNKVTEKGKYVELRCDPISGHTALYWYRQSLGQGPEFLIYFQGTGAADDSGLPNDRFFAVRPEGSVSTLKIQRTERGDSAVYLCASSSGTGPTDTQYFGPGTRLTVL.

The chain carries TRBV6-4 and TRBJ2-2, with TRBD1 matching over 8 bases. CDR1 MRHNA and CDR2 SNTAGT come from the germline V gene. The CDR3 extends over 17 amino acids. V shed 4 bases, J shed 1 base, and the junction held 8 bases outside the gene matches. CDR3 sequence: CASSVRGRDWNTGELFF. The CDR3, as DNA: TGTGCCAGCAGTGTCAGGGGGCGCGATTGGAACACCGGGGAGCTGTTTTTT.

The chain has TRBV6-6 and TRBJ1-2, with D possibly TRBD1 on 6 matching bases. Trimming pared 6 bases from V and 8 bases from J, leaving 13 bases between. The CDR3 consists of 12 residues. The germline V gene has CDR1 MNHNY and CDR2 SVGAGI (reference sequence). CDR3 loop: CASRNRDFGYTF. The DNA of the CDR3 is TGTGCCAGCAGAAACAGGGATTTCGGCTACACCTTC.

The chain combines TRBV28 with TRBJ1-1; D call uncertain. This CDR3 comprises 13 residues. V was cut by 0 bases and J by 4 bases, with 6 bases left in between. Germline loops: CDR1 MDHEN, CDR2 SYDVKM. As DNA, the CDR3 is TGTGCCAGCAGTTTATGGGGAGCCACTGAAGCTTTCTTT. Translation gives CASSLWGATEAFF. Variable domain in full (rest from reference TRBV28 and TRBJ1-1): DVKVTQSSRYLVKRTGEKVFLECVQDMDHENMFWYRQDPGLGLRLIYFSYDVKMKEKGDIPEGYSVSREKKERFSLILESASTNQTSMYLCASSLWGATEAFFGQGTRLTVV.

The chain has TRBV15 and TRBJ2-7, with 7 bases identical to TRBD2. Germline trimming cut 2 bases from V and 3 bases from J; bases unmatched to any gene: 13. CDR1 and CDR2 from the germline V gene are LNHNV and YYDKDF (reference sequence). The CDR3 length is 17 residues. The DNA for the CDR3 is TGTGCCACCAGCAGATCACCGGGCGGGGGAGGGAGCTACGAGCAGTACTTC. This encodes CATSRSPGGGGSYEQYF.

This chain connects TRBV10-3 to TRBJ2-7; 10 bases are shared with TRBD2. V gave up 0 bases and J gave up 4 bases; unmatched junction bases: 0. CDR3 length: 14 residues. Per germline, CDR1 ENHRY and CDR2 SYGVKD. CDR3 residues: CAISESAGGYEQYF. DNA of the CDR3: TGTGCCATCAGTGAGTCAGCGGGAGGGTACGAGCAGTACTTC.

This chain uses TRBV2 with TRBJ2-5; 13 bases agree with TRBD2. The CDR3 runs 15 residues. Germline V gene sequence: CDR1 SNHLY, CDR2 FYNNEI. V was pared by 5 bases and J by 5 bases, with 5 bases of the junction left unmatched. In DNA form, the CDR3 reads TGTGCCAGCAGTCGGGGACTAGCGGGACTGGAGACCCAGTACTTC. Translation gives CASSRGLAGLETQYF.

The chain carries TRBV18 and TRBJ2-7, with 7 bases that match TRBD2. CDR3 length equals 16 residues. Trimming removed 1 base from V and 3 bases from J; junction bases left unmatched: 9. Germline-derived CDR1 and CDR2 are KGHSH and LQKENI. In DNA form, the CDR3 reads TGTGCCAGCTCACCACGGCCAGCGGGGATCAACTACGAGCAGTACTTC. Translating it yields CASSPRPAGINYEQYF.